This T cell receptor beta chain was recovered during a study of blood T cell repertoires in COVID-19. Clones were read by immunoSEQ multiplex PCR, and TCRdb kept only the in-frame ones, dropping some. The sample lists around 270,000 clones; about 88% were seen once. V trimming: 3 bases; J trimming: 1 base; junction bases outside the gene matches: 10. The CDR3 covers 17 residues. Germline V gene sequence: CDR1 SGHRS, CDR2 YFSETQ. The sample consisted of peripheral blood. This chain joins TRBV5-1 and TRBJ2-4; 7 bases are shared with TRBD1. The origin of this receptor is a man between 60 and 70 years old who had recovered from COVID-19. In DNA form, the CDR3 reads TGCGCCAGCAGCTCAGAACCACAGGGGCTGGCCAAAAACATTCAGTACTTC. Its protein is CASSSEPQGLAKNIQYF.